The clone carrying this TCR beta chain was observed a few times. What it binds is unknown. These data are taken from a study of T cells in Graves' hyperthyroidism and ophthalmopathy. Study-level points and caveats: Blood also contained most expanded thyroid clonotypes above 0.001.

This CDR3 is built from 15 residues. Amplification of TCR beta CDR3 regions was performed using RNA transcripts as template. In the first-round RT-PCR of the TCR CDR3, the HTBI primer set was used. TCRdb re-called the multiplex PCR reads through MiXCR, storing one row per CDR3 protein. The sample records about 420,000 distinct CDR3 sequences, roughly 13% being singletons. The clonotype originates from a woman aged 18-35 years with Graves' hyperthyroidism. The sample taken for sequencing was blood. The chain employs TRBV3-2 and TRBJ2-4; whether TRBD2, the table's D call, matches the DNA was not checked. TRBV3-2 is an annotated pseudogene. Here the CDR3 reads CASSLSGRAKNIQYF. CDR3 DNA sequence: TGTGCCAGCAGCCTTAGCGGGAGGGCCAAAAACATTCAGTACTTC.